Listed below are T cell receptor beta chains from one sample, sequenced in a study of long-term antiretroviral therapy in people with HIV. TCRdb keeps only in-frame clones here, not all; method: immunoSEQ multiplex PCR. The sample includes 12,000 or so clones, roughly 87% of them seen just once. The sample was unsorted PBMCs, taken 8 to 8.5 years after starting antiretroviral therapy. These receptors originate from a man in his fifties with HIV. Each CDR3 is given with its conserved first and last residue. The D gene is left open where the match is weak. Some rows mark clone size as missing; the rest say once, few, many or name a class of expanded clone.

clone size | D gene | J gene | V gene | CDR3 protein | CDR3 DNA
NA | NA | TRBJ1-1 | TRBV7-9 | CASSLALGQGEAFF | TGTGCCAGCAGCTTAGCCCTCGGACAAGGGGAAGCTTTCTTT
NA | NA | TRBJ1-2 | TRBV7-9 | CASSLDRYGYTF | TGTGCCAGCAGCCTGGATCGTTATGGCTACACCTTC
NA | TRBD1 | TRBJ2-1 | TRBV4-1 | CASSHPGKDRATGEQFF | TGCGCCAGCAGCCATCCCGGGAAGGACAGGGCAACAGGGGAGCAGTTCTTC
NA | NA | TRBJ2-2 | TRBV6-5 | CASTYRGAGTGELFF | TGTGCCAGCACTTACAGGGGAGCGGGCACCGGGGAGCTGTTTTTT
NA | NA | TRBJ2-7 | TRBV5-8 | CASSFARGGSEQYF | TGTGCCAGCAGCTTTGCCAGGGGAGGATCTGAGCAGTACTTC
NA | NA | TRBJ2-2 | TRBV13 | CASNQDYSNTGELFF | TGTGCCAGCAATCAGGACTACTCGAACACCGGGGAGCTGTTTTTT
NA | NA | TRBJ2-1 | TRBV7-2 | CASSLEQGYNEQFF | TGTGCCAGCAGCTTAGAGCAGGGTTACAATGAGCAGTTCTTC
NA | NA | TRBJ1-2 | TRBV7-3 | CASSLSFDGGYGYTF | TGTGCCAGCAGCTTATCTTTCGACGGAGGCTATGGCTACACCTTC
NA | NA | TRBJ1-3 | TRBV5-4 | CASSLDRNLYSGNTIYF | TGTGCCAGCAGCTTGGACCGAAATTTATACTCTGGAAACACCATATATTTT
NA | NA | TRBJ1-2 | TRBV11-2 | CASSFGGDGYTF | TGTGCCAGCAGCTTTGGGGGAGATGGCTACACCTTC
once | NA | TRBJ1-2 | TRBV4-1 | CASRGPGDGYTF | TGCGCCAGCAGGGGTCCCGGGGATGGCTACACCTTC
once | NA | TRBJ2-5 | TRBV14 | CASSQKEGRKTQYF | TGTGCCAGCAGCCAAAAGGAGGGGAGGAAGACCCAGTACTTC
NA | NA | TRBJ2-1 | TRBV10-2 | CASRTYNEQFF | TGCGCCAGCAGGACGTACAATGAGCAGTTCTTC
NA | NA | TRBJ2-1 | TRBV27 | CASSSPMTLGYNEQFF | TGTGCCAGCAGTTCCCCCATGACCCTCGGATACAATGAGCAGTTCTTC
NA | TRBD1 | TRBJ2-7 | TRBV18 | CASSLTGAYEQYF | TGTGCCAGCTCACTGACAGGGGCCTACGAGCAGTACTTC
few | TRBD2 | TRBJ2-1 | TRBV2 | CASTDSGGADEQFF | TGTGCCAGCACAGATAGCGGGGGGGCTGATGAGCAGTTCTTC
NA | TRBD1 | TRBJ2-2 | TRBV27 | CASTLPTGLNTGELFF | TGTGCCAGCACCCTTCCGACAGGGTTAAACACCGGGGAGCTGTTTTTT
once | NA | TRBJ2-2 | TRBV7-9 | CASILGTPGAGELFF | NA
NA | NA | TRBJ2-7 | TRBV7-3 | CASSLTGGREGEQYF | TGTGCCAGCAGCTTAACAGGAGGCAGGGAAGGAGAGCAGTACTTC